This T cell receptor beta chain was sequenced during a study of T-cell memory formation after mild COVID-19. Whole-study context: The TCR clusters were mostly specific to one donor.

Each CDR3 protein gets one entry after TCRdb re-called the 5' RACE reads with MiXCR. The sample consists of a few hundred thousand distinct CDR3 sequences, 8% to 9% of them appearing once. Trimming stripped 3 bases from V and 3 bases from J, with 10 bases between. The CDR3 length is 13 residues. The germline gives CDR1 DFQATT, CDR2 SNEGSKA (reference sequence). The material sequenced was PBMCs or a T cell subset sorted from them (not recorded which). The V call is TRBV20-1, the J call TRBJ2-3; D is unclear. The TCR originated in a man younger than 35 who had mild COVID-19 (a few samples of this study predate the infection). Cell type and time point are not known. The CDR3 DNA reads TGCAGTGCTAGGACGGTGACAACAGATACGCAGTATTTT. Encoded protein: CSARTVTTDTQYF.